The 22 T cell receptor beta chains below all came from one sample that was sequenced in a study of tumor and adjacent non-tumor tissue in lung cancer (dated by TCRdb to the late 2010s). RNA was isolated from bulk, unsorted tissue, and RNA quality was assessed with a NanoDrop ND-1000 and an Agilent 2100. The normal lung samples consisted of distant non-tumor tissue collected more than 3 cm from the tumor edge. The library was generated by multiplex PCR. Sequenced using an Illumina HiSeq 2500. TCRbeta libraries were constructed through three rounds of nested PCR with primers (Table S4) according to protocols modified from ARM-PCR. Through fastp at Q25 and MiXCR, TCRdb rebuilt clones from the public reads, retaining in-frame beta chains. Every CDR3 protein is listed once, alongside the most common genes and DNA of its rows. This sample has 90,000 to 100,000 distinct CDR3 sequences in its table, and roughly 80% of those were observed once. The ten largest clones add up to 30% of the sample.

The sequencing sample was made of distant non-tumor lung tissue. These TCRs come from a man aged 60 to 75 with small cell lung cancer.

Concerning this clonotype itself: A read error is likely, as this CDR3 ends without the conserved phenylalanine or tryptophan. The J gene is TRBJ2-2, the V gene TRBV29-1; TRBD1 matches 10 bases. This CDR3 has 14 amino acids. Germline-derived CDR1 and CDR2 are SQVTM and ANQGSEA. CDR3 protein: CSVGQGGYTGELFS. CDR3 DNA: TGCAGTGTTGGACAGGGGGGCTACACCGGGGAGCTGTTTTCT.

Concerning this clonotype itself: One end of the junction does not line up with germline, which may come from a read error. The chain couples TRBV12-3 or TRBV12-4 to TRBJ2-1; 7 bases map to TRBD1. The CDR3 runs to 15 residues. Written as DNA, the CDR3 is TGTGCCAACAGCCTCGGGACAGCCAAACAAAATGAGCAGTTGTTC. It specifies CANSLGTAKQNEQLF.

The rearrangement joins TRBV11-2 to TRBJ1-1, with D perhaps TRBD1 (6 bases). V lost 5 bases and J lost 10, with 23 bases in between. CDR1 SGHAT and CDR2 FQNNGV come from the germline V gene. This CDR3 comprises 15 residues. CDR3 loop: CASSPWGARNAGAFF. CDR3 nucleotides: TGTGCCAGCAGCCCTTGGGGGGCGAGGAACGCTGGAGCTTTCTTT.

Regarding this clonotype: Just one base apart from a much larger clone, this may be a read error. J is TRBJ2-3 and V is TRBV20-1, with 9 bases matching TRBD2. The J segment lost 0 bases and the V segment lost 8 bases, leaving 9 bases of the junction unmatched. There are 15 residues in the CDR3. Germline loops: CDR1 DFQATT, CDR2 SNEGSKA (reference sequence). The CDR3 protein is CSIPTSGTSTDTQYF. The CDR3 DNA reads as TGCAGTATCCCGACTAGCGGCACTAGCACAGATACGCAGTATTTT.

This clonotype was picked up one time. With a much larger clone just one base away, this may be a read error. V and J are TRBV20-1 and TRBJ1-1, with 8 bases aligning to TRBD1. The CDR3 has 12 amino acids. Germline CDR1 reads DFQATT; CDR2 reads SNEGSKA (reference sequence). CDR3 sequence reads: CSATGGAIEALF. CDR3 bases: TGCAGTGCTACAGGGGGCGCGATTGAAGCTTTATTT.

The chain joins TRBV6-1 to TRBJ1-4; a weak D match, TRBD1 (5 bases). The germline V gene encodes CDR1 MNHNS and CDR2 SASEGT. V lost 10 bases to trimming and J lost 5 bases, with 14 bases between them. This CDR3 spans 13 amino acids. CDR3 sequence reads: CATGWDQNEKLFF. The CDR3 nucleotides read TGTGCCACTGGCTGGGACCAAAATGAAAAACTGTTTTTT.

This rearrangement joins TRBV5-6 to TRBJ2-7, with D maybe TRBD2 (7 bases). The CDR3 is made up of 14 amino acids. V gave up 5 bases and J gave up 7 bases, with 19 bases separating them. CDR1 and CDR2 from the germline V gene are SGHDT and YYEEEE. The CDR3 nucleotides read TGTGCCAGCAGGCACAGGGACTATCTCTATGAGCAGTACGTC. Residues: CASRHRDYLYEQYV.

Remarks on this clonotype: At one boundary the junction diverges from the germline segment, which might be a read error. The rearrangement joins TRBV4-1 to TRBJ2-1, with D perhaps matching TRBD1 or TRBD2 (5 bases each). CDR1 MGHRA and CDR2 YSYEKL come from the germline V gene. The CDR3 has 17 residues. CDR3 in DNA: TGCGCTAGCAGCCCCCCGGACGGGGAAGCGGACAAAAATGAGCAGTTCTTC. Translation: CASSPPDGEADKNEQFF.

Regarding this clonotype: No conserved phenylalanine or tryptophan ends this CDR3, so it is likely a read error. The DNA is omitted, as the CDR3 cannot be located on it reliably, and the CDR3 follows TCRdb's listing. The chain links TRBV11-2 to TRBJ1-1. The germline V gene has CDR1 SGHAT and CDR2 FQNNGV. The CDR3 length is 13 residues, termini included. CDR3 amino acids: CASSLEGQREALI.

This chain joins TRBV2 and TRBJ2-1; 11 positions match TRBD2. The CDR3 runs 15 residues. The trim removed 6 bases at V and 8 bases at J, leaving 9 bases unmatched. Germline V CDR1 and CDR2: SNHLY, FYNNEI. The CDR3 spells CASRRLAGNLDEQFF. Written as DNA, the CDR3 is TGTGCCAGCAGAAGACTAGCGGGAAATCTCGATGAGCAGTTCTTC.

With respect to this clonotype: Just one base apart from a much larger clone, this may be a read error. This sequence joins TRBV20-1 and TRBJ1-4; tentative D call: TRBD1 (6 bases). Trimming took off 3 bases at V and 8 bases at J, with 22 bases between the two ends. The germline CDR1 and CDR2 sequences are DFQATT and SNEGSKA (reference sequence). The CDR3 totals 16 residues. CDR3 DNA sequence: TGCAGTGCTAGCCTCCGCAACAGGGTAGCAGGGGAAAAACTGTTTTTT. Amino acids: CSASLRNRVAGEKLFF.

Remarks on this clonotype: An end of the junction differs from the germline gene, which may be a read error. The chain recombines TRBV5-1 with TRBJ2-3; a weak D match, TRBD2 (5 bases). In germline, CDR1 is SGHRS, CDR2 YFSETQ. The CDR3 is 14 amino acids. The CDR3 loop reads CVSSLLGTTDTQYF. CDR3 coding DNA: TGCGTCAGCAGCCTACTAGGCACCACAGATACGCAGTATTTT.

Of note for this clonotype: At one boundary the junction diverges from the germline segment, which might be a read error. The chain has TRBV6-5 and TRBJ1-2; tentative D call: TRBD1 (5 bases). Germline V lookup: CDR1 MNHEY, CDR2 SVGAGI. The CDR3 covers 15 residues. CDR3 sequence: CASRSGIPTNYGCTF. For the CDR3, the DNA is TGTGCCAGCAGATCAGGGATTCCGACTAACTATGGCTGCACCTTC.

With respect to this clonotype: This likely comes from a read error, as the CDR3 has no conserved phenylalanine or tryptophan at its end. The chain uses TRBV4-2 and TRBJ2-2; D is tentatively TRBD1 or TRBD2 (6 bases each). The CDR3 is 15 amino acids. Germline V CDR1 and CDR2: LGHNA, YNFKEQ. For the CDR3, the DNA is TGTGTCAGCAGCCAAGAGGGGGGTAGGACCGGGGAGCTGTTTTTG. Protein sequence: CVSSQEGGRTGELFL.

Concerning this clonotype itself: One end of the junction is discordant with germline, which a read error may explain. The chain joins TRBV6-2 or TRBV6-3 to TRBJ1-2, with D hard to call. CDR1 and CDR2 (germline): MNHEY, SVGEGT. The CDR3 is 11 residues long. The CDR3 region is CTSQTNCGYIF. The CDR3 DNA reads TGTACCAGCCAAACCAACTGTGGCTACATCTTC.

Comment on this clonotype: With a much larger clone just one base away, this may be a read error. The chain recombines TRBV28 with TRBJ2-2, with TRBD1 identical over 10 bases. This CDR3 region has 16 residues. Germline CDR1 reads MDHEN; CDR2 reads SYDVKM. Trimming at V came to 2 bases and at J to 7 bases, leaving 7 bases not matched to a gene. This CDR3 reads CASSLGTGEDIGELFF. The DNA for the CDR3 is TGTGCCAGCAGTTTAGGGACAGGGGAGGACATCGGGGAGCTGTTTTTT.

The genes are TRBV7-3 and TRBJ2-2, with D possibly being TRBD2 (6 bases). V gave up 2 bases and J gave up 1 base, with 14 bases separating them. CDR3 size: 17 residues. CDR1 and CDR2 (germline): SGHTA, FQGTGA. The CDR3 coding sequence is TGTGCCAGCAGCTTACGGGGCGGGGCCGTGAACACCGGGGAGCTGTTTTTT. Its translation: CASSLRGGAVNTGELFF.

On this clonotype: A single base separates this from a much larger clone, so it may be a read error. The chain couples TRBV24-1 to TRBJ1-5; no reliable D call. The germline gives CDR1 KGHDR, CDR2 SFDVKD. This CDR3 is 12 amino acids long. DNA of the CDR3: TGTGCCACCAGTGACGGGAATCGGCCCCAGCATTTT. This sequence encodes CATSDGNRPQHF.

CDR3 sequence reads: CATSDDGGRDFEQFF. CDR3 coding DNA: TGTGCCACCAGTGACGACGGGGGGCGGGATTTTGAGCAGTTCTTC. V and J are TRBV24-1 and TRBJ2-1, with a weak D call TRBD2 (7 bases). Trimming left V 4 bases short and J 9 bases short, with 18 bases between. The CDR3 has 15 residues. Germline loops: CDR1 KGHDR, CDR2 SFDVKD.

This chain links TRBV7-3 with TRBJ2-1; 9 bases map to TRBD2. V gave up 4 bases and J gave up 2 bases; unmatched junction bases: 3. Germline V gives CDR1 SGHTA, CDR2 FQGTGA. The CDR3 has 15 amino acids. Written as DNA, the CDR3 is TGTGCCAGCAGCTCTAGCGGGGCTACCTACAATGAGCAGTTCTTC. This sequence encodes CASSSSGATYNEQFF.

Worth noting for this clonotype: This sequence may be a read error, since a much larger clone differs from it by one base. V is TRBV7-9 and J is TRBJ1-4; no clear D. The V gene's germline CDR1 is SEHNR and CDR2 FQNEAQ (reference sequence). This CDR3 region has 15 residues. The CDR3 coding sequence is TGTGCCAGCAGCCCTACCAGTACTCGTAATGGAAAACTGTTTTTT. Encoded protein: CASSPTSTRNGKLFF.

Ten or more counts support this clonotype. J is TRBJ2-3 and V is TRBV24-1; 7 positions match TRBD1. Germline assignment: CDR1 KGHDR and CDR2 SFDVKD. This CDR3 has 13 residues. The ends lost 3 bases at V and 8 bases at J; junction bases unmatched: 4. The CDR3 DNA reads as TGTGCCACCAGTGATGACAGGGCAGGTACGCAGTATTTT. Its protein is CATSDDRAGTQYF.